This TCR beta chain was profiled in a study of blood T cell repertoires in COVID-19. Data came from immunoSEQ multiplex PCR; TCRdb stores just in-frame clones and leaves some out. The sample lists roughly 380,000 clones; around nine tenths were seen once. V was clipped by 7 bases and J by 6 bases; unmatched bases: 8. There are 14 residues in the CDR3. Per germline, CDR1 SQVTM and CDR2 ANQGSEA. Sequencing was carried out using peripheral blood. This TCR was recovered from a woman aged 40 to 49 with COVID-19, enrolled during active disease. The gene calls are TRBV29-1 and TRBJ2-3; 12 nucleotides match TRBD2. The CDR3 DNA reads as TGCAGCGCCCGCCCAACTAGCGGGGGGGATACGCAGTATTTT. Translating it yields CSARPTSGGDTQYF.